This T cell receptor (beta chain) emerged from a study of cytomegalovirus exposure and HLA in healthy donors. The CDR3 length is 11 residues. Germline V CDR1 and CDR2: SNHLY, FYNNEI. Study-wide results and limits: Apart from CMV serostatus, no immune exposure information was available. The study recorded fewer than 200 TCR beta chains that were cytomegalovirus-associated.

Vbeta (60) and Jbeta (13) primers were used in the PCR. Only in-frame clones appear in the TCRdb table, and some are missing; sequencing was by immunoSEQ multiplex PCR. This repertoire shows roughly 100,000 clones, around three quarters found once; its top ten account for roughly 2%. This clone was found once. The antigen remains unidentified. The sequenced sample was PBMCs. The sequence was obtained from a man aged 40-50 years in good health and CMV-seronegative. The rearrangement links TRBV2 to TRBJ1-1; D is unresolved. The CDR3 region is CGFPLSTEAFF. Written as DNA, the CDR3 is TGTGGGTTTCCGTTGAGCACTGAAGCTTTCTTT. The full variable domain, in which reference TRBV2 and TRBJ1-1 provide the parts outside the CDR3, is EPEVTQTPSHQVTQMGQEVILRCVPISNHLYFYWYRQILGQKVEFLVSFYNNEISEKSEIFDDQFSVERPDGSNFTLKIRSTKLEDSAMYFCGFPLSTEAFFGQGTRLTVV.